A single sample is the source of the 27 T cell receptor beta chains below, sequenced in a study of T cells in Graves' hyperthyroidism and ophthalmopathy. Regions amplified from RNA transcripts were the TCR beta CDR3 regions. The HTBI primer set served for first-round RT-PCR of the TCR CDR3. MiXCR, applied by TCRdb to the multiplex PCR reads, yields one record per CDR3 protein. This sample has about 720,000 distinct CDR3 sequences, with about 17% found just once. Specimen: blood. The receptor set was obtained from a young man with Graves' hyperthyroidism.

The sample holds a few counts of this clonotype. The chain links TRBV28 to TRBJ1-2; 7 positions match TRBD1. V lost 2 bases, J lost 5 bases, and 5 bases stayed unmatched. CDR1 and CDR2 from the germline V gene are MDHEN and SYDVKM. The CDR3 contains 14 residues. The CDR3 DNA is TGTGCCAGCAGTTTAAGGGGGCGCTGGTATGGCTACACCTTC. Its protein product is CASSLRGRWYGYTF.

The J gene is TRBJ1-1, the V gene TRBV15, with D perhaps TRBD1 (6 bases). Trimming stripped 3 bases from V and 8 bases from J, with 13 bases between. Germline assignment: CDR1 LNHNV and CDR2 YYDKDF (reference sequence). The length of the CDR3 is 13 residues. The CDR3 bases are TGTGCCACCAGCAGGGAATCCGGGACAGAAGCTTTCTTT. It translates to CATSRESGTEAFF.

V gene TRBV7-6 combines with J gene TRBJ2-1; D possibly corresponds to TRBD2 (6 bases). Germline assignment: CDR1 SGHVS and CDR2 FNYEAQ. Trimming took off 6 bases at V and 7 bases at J, with 19 bases between the two ends. The CDR3 spans 15 residues. DNA for the CDR3: TGTGCCAGCAGTTCTCGACTAGAATATAGAAATGAGCAGTTCTTC. Its protein is CASSSRLEYRNEQFF. The full variable domain, with the rest looked up from reference TRBV7-6 and TRBJ2-1, is GAGVSQSPRYKVTKRGQDVALRCDPISGHVSLYWYRQALGQGPEFLTYFNYEAQQDKSGLPNDRFSAERPEGSISTLTIQRTEQRDSAMYRCASSSRLEYRNEQFFGPGTRLTVL.

The chain recombines TRBV19 with TRBJ2-1; D is possibly TRBD1 or TRBD2 (5 bases each). CDR1 is LNHDA and CDR2 is SQIVND in the germline V gene (reference sequence). V shed 1 base and J shed 7 bases, with 11 bases lying between them. The CDR3 length is 14 residues. The DNA of the CDR3 is TGTGCCAGTAGTATAGTAACCTGGGGGAATGAGCAGTTCTTC. Translated, it gives CASSIVTWGNEQFF.

Regarding this clonotype: Germline and junction disagree at one end, which may indicate a read error. The chain carries TRBV3-1 and TRBJ2-3, with D uncertain. CDR1 and CDR2 from the germline V gene are LGHDT and YNNKEL (reference sequence). This CDR3 region has 11 residues. The CDR3 DNA reads as TGTGCCAGCGGCCATGGCAGTTCGCAGTATTTT. Its protein is CASGHGSSQYF.

This clonotype came up a few times. The chain has TRBV7-2 and TRBJ2-3, with unresolved D. Germline CDR1 and CDR2: SGHTA and FQGNSA. V dropped 3 bases and J dropped 6 bases, with 10 bases sitting between them. This CDR3 has 13 amino acids. The CDR3 region is CASSFLPADTQYF. The CDR3 region has the DNA TGTGCCAGCAGCTTTTTACCGGCGGATACGCAGTATTTT.

This clonotype was found many times. DNA of the CDR3: TGTGCCACCAGTGATTTGGCAGGGGATGGCTACACCTTC. Translated, it gives CATSDLAGDGYTF. V gene TRBV24-1 combines with J gene TRBJ1-2; TRBD1 is a possible D gene (6 bases). The ends were cut back, 0 bases at V and 6 bases at J, with 7 bases in the middle. The CDR3 length is 13 residues. Germline V gene lookup returns CDR1 KGHDR and CDR2 SFDVKD.

This clonotype was seen ten or more times. The chain links TRBV15 to TRBJ1-1; D might be TRBD1 (5 bases). Per germline, CDR1 LNHNV and CDR2 YYDKDF (reference sequence). V lost 0 bases to trimming and J lost 4 bases, with 9 bases between them. This CDR3 is built from 14 residues. CDR3 residues: CATSRDQGTTEAFF. DNA for the CDR3: TGTGCCACCAGCAGAGATCAAGGGACCACTGAAGCTTTCTTT.

This chain uses TRBV6-1 with TRBJ2-1; possibly TRBD1 for D (5 bases). Germline V gene sequence: CDR1 MNHNS, CDR2 SASEGT. The CDR3 length is 14 residues. Trimming took off 1 base at V and 10 bases at J, with 14 bases between the two ends. CDR3 bases: TGTGCCAGCAGTGAAGTAGGCAGGGTTGAAGAGCAGTTCTTC. This translates into CASSEVGRVEEQFF.

This clonotype was found many times. The gene calls are TRBV7-9 and TRBJ2-5; 12 nucleotides agree with TRBD2. The CDR3 has 17 residues. The germline V gene has CDR1 SEHNR and CDR2 FQNEAQ (reference sequence). Trimming removed 4 bases from V and 4 bases from J; junction bases left unmatched: 10. CDR3 residues: CASSSRTSGNRGETQYF. The CDR3 DNA reads TGTGCCAGCAGCTCTAGGACTAGCGGGAATCGTGGAGAGACCCAGTACTTC.

The chain combines TRBV5-5 with TRBJ2-5; no clear D gene. The ends were cut back, 6 bases at V and 2 bases at J, with 8 bases in the middle. This CDR3 has 12 residues. CDR1 SGHKS and CDR2 YYEKEE come from the germline V gene (reference sequence). CDR3 DNA sequence: TGTGCCAGCAATGTCTTACAAGAGACCCAGTACTTC. This gives the protein CASNVLQETQYF.

V gene TRBV29-1 combines with J gene TRBJ2-5; D gene ambiguous. The CDR3 has 9 amino acids. Per the germline V gene, CDR1 is SQVTM and CDR2 is ANQGSEA. Between the trimmed V and J ends, which lost 4 bases and 5 bases, there was a span of 2 bases. The CDR3 DNA is TGCAGCGTTGGGGAGACCCAGTACTTC. This encodes CSVGETQYF.

The sample holds a few counts of this clonotype. One end of the junction fails to match germline, which may point to a read error. The genes are TRBV19 and TRBJ1-1; D gene uncertain. The CDR3 runs to 14 residues. From germline, CDR1 is LNHDA and CDR2 SQIVND (reference sequence). This CDR3 reads CASSLNPGSTEAFF. The CDR3 region has the DNA TGTGCCAGTAGTTTAAACCCAGGTTCTACTGAAGCCTTCTTT.

This clonotype has at least ten counts. The V and J genes are TRBV2 and TRBJ1-2; TRBD1 is a possible D gene (5 bases). CDR1 is SNHLY and CDR2 is FYNNEI in the germline V gene. Trimming removed 6 bases from V and 8 bases from J, with 19 bases in between. The CDR3 loop spans 14 amino acids. The CDR3 bases are TGTGCCAGCAGCGACGTCTACTATGGGGACGGCTACACCTTC. Amino acid sequence: CASSDVYYGDGYTF.

The table lists this clonotype with many counts. The J gene is TRBJ1-2, the V gene TRBV11-2, with TRBD1 as a possible D gene (5 bases). V was clipped by 5 bases and J by 10 bases, with 20 bases between them. The germline V gene encodes CDR1 SGHAT and CDR2 FQNNGV. This CDR3 spans 14 amino acids. CDR3 DNA: TGTGCCAGCAGCCGAGCGAGGACAACCTTGGACTACACCTTC. Translation: CASSRARTTLDYTF.

This clonotype appeared a few times. The chain links TRBV20-1 to TRBJ1-1; D not certain. The CDR3 covers 15 residues. Germline V gene lookup returns CDR1 DFQATT and CDR2 SNEGSKA (reference sequence). Trimming took off 0 bases at V and 1 base at J, with 12 bases between the two ends. CDR3 protein: CSARDYAGWNTEAFF. The CDR3 DNA reads as TGCAGTGCTAGAGATTACGCCGGATGGAACACTGAAGCTTTCTTT.

J is TRBJ2-5 and V is TRBV7-9; unclear D gene. CDR1 and CDR2 from the germline V gene are SEHNR and FQNEAQ (reference sequence). The CDR3 contains 15 residues. Trimming cost V 2 bases and J 5 bases, with 15 bases left between them. Here the CDR3 reads CASSLPLPLMETQYF. CDR3 coding DNA: TGTGCCAGCAGCTTACCCCTTCCCTTAATGGAGACCCAGTACTTC.

This clonotype was seen only a few times. The chain couples TRBV12-3 or TRBV12-4 to TRBJ1-1; tentatively, D is TRBD1 (5 bases). The CDR3 consists of 12 residues. V dropped 6 bases and J dropped 8 bases, with 13 bases sitting between them. CDR3 coding DNA: TGTGCCAGCAGCCAGGGCAGGGACGAAGCTTTCTTT. As protein: CASSQGRDEAFF.

This clonotype was picked up many times. This sequence joins TRBV28 and TRBJ1-2, with a tentative D call TRBD1 (5 bases). V lost 2 bases and J lost 4, with 11 bases in between. The CDR3 is 14 residues long. CDR1 is MDHEN and CDR2 is SYDVKM in the germline V gene. CDR3 loop: CASSLGTGGYGYTF. DNA of the CDR3: TGTGCCAGCAGTTTAGGAACAGGTGGCTATGGCTACACCTTC.

This clonotype came up many times. The rearrangement links TRBV12-3 or TRBV12-4 to TRBJ1-1, with D possibly TRBD1 on 5 matching bases. CDR3 length equals 10 residues. The V gene lost 5 bases and the J gene lost 9 bases, with 7 bases spanning the gap. CDR3 region: CASSGGKAFF. For the CDR3, the DNA is TGTGCCAGCAGTGGGGGGAAAGCTTTCTTT.

This clonotype has a handful of counts. The chain recombines TRBV24-1 with TRBJ2-1, with D perhaps TRBD1 (7 bases). The length of the CDR3 is 15 residues. Trimming pared 5 bases from V and 2 bases from J, leaving 12 bases between. CDR1 is KGHDR, CDR2 SFDVKD, per germline. The CDR3 DNA sequence: TGTGCCACCAGTGGGGGGGACAGAACCTACAATGAGCAGTTCTTC. This translates into CATSGGDRTYNEQFF.

About this clonotype: Compared with germline, one end of the junction differs, possibly owing to a read error. The chain combines TRBV11-3 with TRBJ2-1, with TRBD1 matching 8 bases. The CDR3 is 17 residues long. CDR1 is SGHNT and CDR2 is YENEEA in the germline V gene. This CDR3 is CASNLDQWQGARNEQFF. CDR3 bases: TGTGCCAGCAACTTAGATCAATGGCAGGGGGCGCGAAATGAGCAGTTCTTC.

This clonotype was observed a few times. The J gene is TRBJ2-1, the V gene TRBV29-1; TRBD1 agrees at 10 bases. This CDR3 is 19 amino acids long. CDR1 and CDR2 from the germline V gene are SQVTM and ANQGSEA. V lost 7 bases to trimming and J lost 8 bases; unmatched junction nucleotides: 26. The CDR3 nucleotides read TGCAGCGAGTCACGCGTCCCCCAGCGTTCCGGGACAGGGGTGTATGAGCAGTTCTTC. This translates into CSESRVPQRSGTGVYEQFF.

The table lists this clonotype with many counts. This chain connects TRBV28 to TRBJ2-1, with D perhaps assigned TRBD1 or TRBD2 (6 bases each). The CDR3 is 14 amino acids. Trimming removed 5 bases from V and 5 bases from J, with 13 bases in between. Germline CDR1 reads MDHEN; CDR2 reads SYDVKM. CDR3 region: CASSRGQRDNEQFF. In nucleotides, the CDR3 is TGTGCCAGCAGTCGGGGGCAGAGGGACAATGAGCAGTTCTTC.

This clonotype was counted only a few times. The chain recombines TRBV3-1 with TRBJ2-7; D unresolved. This CDR3 has 14 residues. Germline V gives CDR1 LGHDT, CDR2 YNNKEL (reference sequence). V was cut by 4 bases and J by 2 bases, with 12 bases left in between. CDR3: CASSLQSSTYEQYF. The CDR3 nucleotides read TGTGCCAGCAGCCTTCAATCTTCGACCTACGAGCAGTACTTC.

Many counts were recorded for this clonotype. This rearrangement joins TRBV12-3 or TRBV12-4 to TRBJ2-6; TRBD1 matches at 9 bases. Trimming at V came to 3 bases and at J to 1 base, leaving 7 bases not matched to a gene. The CDR3 length is 18 residues. The chain's CDR3 is CASSFPPDRGSGANVLTF. For the CDR3, the DNA is TGTGCCAGCAGTTTTCCTCCGGACAGGGGATCTGGGGCCAACGTCCTGACTTTC.

The CDR3 DNA reads TGTGCCAGCAGCACCTCGGGAGACACAGATACGCAGTATTTT. It yields the protein CASSTSGDTDTQYF. The chain carries TRBV5-6 and TRBJ2-3; weak D call: TRBD2 (6 bases). V lost 4 bases to trimming and J lost 2 bases, with 11 bases between them. Germline V lookup: CDR1 SGHDT, CDR2 YYEEEE. This CDR3 contains 14 residues.